This entry lists 22 T cell receptor beta chains sequenced from one sample in a study of blood T cell repertoires in COVID-19. Generated by immunoSEQ multiplex PCR, the TCRdb table keeps only in-frame clones and is missing some. The sample has around 100,000 clones, 75% to 90% seen once; the top ten hold roughly 5%. Material: peripheral blood. The receptors come from a woman in her fifties or sixties with COVID-19, enrolled during active disease.

The rearrangement joins TRBV4-1 to TRBJ1-6; D gene unclear. V shed 0 bases and J shed 7 bases, with 10 bases lying between them. Germline assignment: CDR1 MGHRA and CDR2 YSYEKL. This CDR3 contains 15 residues. The CDR3 sequence is CASSQDPGGNSPLHF. In nucleotides, the CDR3 is TGCGCCAGCAGCCAAGATCCGGGCGGGAATTCACCCCTCCACTTT.

The gene calls are TRBV5-1 and TRBJ1-1, with a weak D call TRBD1 (6 bases). V lost 4 bases and J lost 3, with 13 bases in between. In germline, CDR1 is SGHRS, CDR2 YFSETQ. This CDR3 is 14 amino acids long. The CDR3 DNA reads TGCGCCAGCAGCCCGAAGGCAGGGGACACTGAAGCTTTCTTT. Translation: CASSPKAGDTEAFF.

The chain carries TRBV6-5 and TRBJ1-2; tentatively, D is TRBD1 (6 bases). The CDR3 has 13 residues. The ends were cut back, 6 bases at V and 6 bases at J, with 14 bases in the middle. Germline CDR1 is MNHEY and CDR2 is SVGAGI. The chain's CDR3 is CASSTQGIDGYTF. The DNA of the CDR3 is TGTGCCAGCAGCACACAGGGAATTGATGGCTACACCTTC.

The J gene is TRBJ1-4, the V gene TRBV6-5; TRBD1 agrees at 7 bases. The ends lost 6 bases at V and 4 bases at J; junction bases unmatched: 5. The CDR3 runs to 14 residues. The germline CDR1 and CDR2 sequences are MNHEY and SVGAGI. CDR3 amino acids: CASRVQGNNEKLFF. DNA for the CDR3: TGTGCCAGCAGGGTACAGGGGAATAATGAAAAACTGTTTTTT.

The chain links TRBV4-3 to TRBJ2-7; tentatively, D is TRBD1 (6 bases). V was pared by 4 bases and J by 6 bases, with 13 bases between. The germline V gene encodes CDR1 LGHNA and CDR2 YSLEER. The length of the CDR3 is 13 residues. This chain's CDR3 is CASSLHRELEQYF. The CDR3 DNA reads as TGCGCCAGCAGCCTTCACAGGGAACTCGAGCAGTACTTC.

V gene TRBV6-5 combines with J gene TRBJ1-2, with D possibly TRBD1 on 5 matching bases. Deletions cut 2 bases from V and 8 bases from J, with 18 bases between. The CDR3 covers 15 residues. The germline gives CDR1 MNHEY, CDR2 SVGAGI. The CDR3 is CASSYTINGGRGYTF. The CDR3 region has the DNA TGTGCCAGCAGTTACACCATAAACGGGGGTAGAGGCTACACCTTC.

The CDR3 here is CATSRGDRTYGYTF. DNA for the CDR3: TGTGCCACCAGCAGAGGGGACAGGACCTATGGCTACACCTTC. The V and J genes are TRBV15 and TRBJ1-2; 8 bases match TRBD1. CDR1 is LNHNV and CDR2 is YYDKDF in the germline V gene (reference sequence). Losses at the gene ends were 1 base for V and 4 bases for J; bases not matched to a gene: 2. The CDR3 sequence is 14 residues long.

The chain carries TRBV6-1 and TRBJ2-7; D is ambiguous. Trimming stripped 0 bases from V and 3 bases from J, with 6 bases between. CDR3 length equals 13 residues. The germline V gene has CDR1 MNHNS and CDR2 SASEGT. This CDR3 is CASSEARFYEQYF. In DNA, the CDR3 is TGTGCCAGCAGTGAAGCGCGGTTCTACGAGCAGTACTTC.

J is TRBJ2-1 and V is TRBV6-5; 11 positions agree with TRBD1. V was clipped by 5 bases and J by 8 bases; unmatched bases: 2. The CDR3 is 13 amino acids. The V gene's germline CDR1 is MNHEY and CDR2 SVGAGI. The CDR3 region is CASSRDRGYEQFF. Written as DNA, the CDR3 is TGTGCCAGCAGTAGGGACAGGGGGTATGAGCAGTTCTTC.

This clone has just one count. V and J are TRBV4-1 and TRBJ2-7, with 7 bases matching TRBD2. CDR1 MGHRA and CDR2 YSYEKL come from the germline V gene. Trimming removed 4 bases from V and 3 bases from J; junction bases left unmatched: 6. The length of the CDR3 is 14 residues. The CDR3 loop reads CASSPKWGGYEQYF. The CDR3 region has the DNA TGCGCCAGCAGCCCCAAGTGGGGGGGCTACGAGCAGTACTTC.

This clone was detected once. V usage is TRBV6-6 and J usage is TRBJ1-2; D not resolved. The V and J ends lost 8 bases and 1 base respectively, with 17 bases between them. This CDR3 is built from 15 residues. The germline gives CDR1 MNHNY, CDR2 SVGAGI (reference sequence). CDR3 residues: CASLTSPGGNYGYTF. CDR3 DNA sequence: TGTGCCAGCCTAACATCACCGGGAGGTAACTATGGCTACACCTTC.

Only one count was recorded for this clone. This chain joins TRBV25-1 and TRBJ2-7; the D gene is possibly TRBD1 (6 bases). The V end was cut by 4 bases, the J end by 3 bases, with 10 bases between. The CDR3 is 13 amino acids. Germline V lookup: CDR1 MGHDK, CDR2 SYGVNS. This chain's CDR3 is CASSGTAFYEQYF. The CDR3 DNA reads as TGTGCCAGCAGTGGGACAGCGTTCTACGAGCAGTACTTC.

The chain couples TRBV6-5 to TRBJ1-4; D gene uncertain. Trimming took off 7 bases at V and 4 bases at J, with 13 bases between the two ends. The CDR3 runs 14 residues. Germline values: CDR1 MNHEY, CDR2 SVGAGI. CDR3 loop: CASTRRQVNEKLFF. CDR3 bases: TGTGCCAGCACCAGACGGCAGGTTAATGAAAAACTGTTTTTT.

The rearrangement joins TRBV12-3 or TRBV12-4 to TRBJ1-5; D not certain. This CDR3 contains 13 residues. Trimming shortened V by 4 bases and J by 11 bases, and 15 bases separated the two germline ends. CDR3 protein: CASSSYLDWSQHF. The CDR3 DNA follows: TGTGCCAGCAGTTCCTATCTAGACTGGTCCCAGCATTTT.

The CDR3 DNA reads TGTGCCAGCAGCTTGGTTAGCGGGGGGAAGACCCAGTACTTC. Amino acid sequence: CASSLVSGGKTQYF. The chain has TRBV5-4 and TRBJ2-5, with 10 bases matching TRBD2. V was pared by 0 bases and J by 6 bases, with 2 bases of the junction left unmatched. Germline CDR1 SGHNT, CDR2 YYREEE (reference sequence). The CDR3 is 14 residues long.

The J gene is TRBJ1-2, the V gene TRBV5-1, with a possible D match to TRBD1 (5 bases). The CDR3 is 13 amino acids. The germline gives CDR1 SGHRS, CDR2 YFSETQ. Trimming pared 4 bases from V and 4 bases from J, leaving 11 bases between. The CDR3 reads CASSRGEGYGYTF. DNA for the CDR3: TGCGCCAGCAGCAGAGGGGAGGGCTATGGCTACACCTTC.

There are a few counts of this clone. This chain joins TRBV18 and TRBJ1-1; D not resolved. V was clipped by 0 bases and J by 1 base, with 9 bases between them. CDR1 is KGHSH and CDR2 is LQKENI in the germline V gene. The CDR3 is 15 residues long. CDR3 DNA: TGTGCCAGCTCACCACCGCTACCAGGGAACACTGAAGCTTTCTTT. Residues: CASSPPLPGNTEAFF.

This chain links TRBV9 with TRBJ2-7; perhaps TRBD2 as D (7 bases). Trimming left V 6 bases short and J 4 bases short, with 20 bases between. CDR3 length: 15 residues. Germline V gene data show CDR1 as SGDLS and CDR2 as YYNGEE. The CDR3: CASNREGGSLYEQYF. In DNA, the CDR3 is TGTGCCAGCAACCGTGAGGGGGGGTCTTTATACGAGCAGTACTTC.

V and J are TRBV4-3 and TRBJ1-1; no definite D call. V was pared by 0 bases and J by 0 bases, with 17 bases between. Per germline, CDR1 LGHNA and CDR2 YSLEER. The CDR3 runs to 18 residues. The CDR3 coding sequence is TGCGCCAGCAGCCAAGATCGGAACAGCCCGAACATGAACACTGAAGCTTTCTTT. Protein product: CASSQDRNSPNMNTEAFF.

J is TRBJ1-2 and V is TRBV7-3; 7 nucleotides align to TRBD1. The ends lost 5 bases at V and 7 bases at J; junction bases unmatched: 13. The CDR3 length is 15 residues. CDR1 SGHTA and CDR2 FQGTGA come from the germline V gene. CDR3 sequence: CASSPTGLSRGGYTF. Written as DNA, the CDR3 is TGTGCCAGCAGCCCGACAGGGCTCTCGAGGGGTGGCTACACCTTC.

This chain connects TRBV19 to TRBJ1-1; 7 positions agree with TRBD1. This CDR3 region has 15 residues. Trimming at V came to 5 bases and at J to 1 base, leaving 7 bases not matched to a gene. Germline-derived CDR1 and CDR2 are LNHDA and SQIVND (reference sequence). This CDR3 reads CASSGSGGSNTEAFF. CDR3 coding DNA: TGTGCCAGTAGTGGGTCAGGGGGATCGAACACTGAAGCTTTCTTT.

This sequence joins TRBV29-1 and TRBJ2-5, with 9 bases matching TRBD1. V shed 1 base, J shed 4 bases, and the junction held 4 bases outside the gene matches. In germline, CDR1 is SQVTM, CDR2 ANQGSEA. This CDR3 is built from 14 residues. The CDR3 coding sequence is TGCAGCGTTGAAGGGACAGGGGCGGGAGAGACCCAGTACTTC. It translates to CSVEGTGAGETQYF.